This T cell receptor beta chain emerged from a study of cytomegalovirus exposure and HLA in healthy donors. Overall study context: Counted in an early data release were 85 million or so unique TCRs from HLA-typed donors.

Primers for the PCR totalled 60 Vbeta and 13 Jbeta. Sequenced by immunoSEQ multiplex PCR; TCRdb stores in-frame clones only, minus some. The sample lists approximately 120,000 clones, roughly three quarters occurring once. At sampling all donors were nominally healthy, likely with unrecorded immune exposures. Concerning this clone: What it recognizes is unknown.

General study results and limits: About 87% or about 30% of the time was how often most TCR beta V segments were productive, according to an earlier analysis.

Sequencing used PBMCs. The TCR originated in a woman between 45 and 65 years old in good health and CMV-seropositive.

The CDR3: CASSSRSWGGEQYF. Here the CDR3 DNA reads TGTGCCAGCAGCTCGAGGTCTTGGGGGGGTGAGCAGTACTTC. The chain joins TRBV27 to TRBJ2-7; TRBD2 matches at 7 bases. The CDR3 sequence is 14 residues long. The germline V gene has CDR1 MNHEY and CDR2 SMNVEV (reference sequence). Unmatched junction bases numbered 12, after V lost 6 bases and J lost 7 bases.